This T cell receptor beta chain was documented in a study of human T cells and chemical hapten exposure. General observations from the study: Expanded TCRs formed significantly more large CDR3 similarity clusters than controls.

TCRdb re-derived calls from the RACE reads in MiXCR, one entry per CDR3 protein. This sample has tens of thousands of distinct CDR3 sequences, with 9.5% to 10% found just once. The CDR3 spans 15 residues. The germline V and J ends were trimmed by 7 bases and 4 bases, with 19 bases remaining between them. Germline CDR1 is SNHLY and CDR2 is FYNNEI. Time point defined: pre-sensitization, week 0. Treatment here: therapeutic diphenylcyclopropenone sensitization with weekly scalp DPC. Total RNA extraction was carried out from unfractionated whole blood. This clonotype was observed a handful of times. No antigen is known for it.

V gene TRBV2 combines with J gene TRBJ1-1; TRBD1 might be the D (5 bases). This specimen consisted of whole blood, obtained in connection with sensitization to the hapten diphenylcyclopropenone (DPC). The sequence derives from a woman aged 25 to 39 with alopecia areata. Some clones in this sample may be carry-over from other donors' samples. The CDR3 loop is CASTLLKGLGTEAFF. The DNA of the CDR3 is TGTGCCAGCACCCTCTTGAAGGGGCTCGGCACTGAAGCTTTCTTT. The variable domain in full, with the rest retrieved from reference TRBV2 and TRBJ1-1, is EPEVTQTPSHQVTQMGQEVILRCVPISNHLYFYWYRQILGQKVEFLVSFYNNEISEKSEIFDDQFSVERPDGSNFTLKIRSTKLEDSAMYFCASTLLKGLGTEAFFGQGTRLTVV.